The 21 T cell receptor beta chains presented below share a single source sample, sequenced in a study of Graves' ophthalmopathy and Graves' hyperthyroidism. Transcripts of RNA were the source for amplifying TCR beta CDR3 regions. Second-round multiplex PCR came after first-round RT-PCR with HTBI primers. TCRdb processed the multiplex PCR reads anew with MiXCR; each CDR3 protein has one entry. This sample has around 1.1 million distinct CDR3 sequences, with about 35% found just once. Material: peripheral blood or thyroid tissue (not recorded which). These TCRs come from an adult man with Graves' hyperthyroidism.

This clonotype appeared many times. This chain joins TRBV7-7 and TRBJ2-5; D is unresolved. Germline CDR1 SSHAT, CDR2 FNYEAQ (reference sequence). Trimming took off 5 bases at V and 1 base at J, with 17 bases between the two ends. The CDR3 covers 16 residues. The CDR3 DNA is TGTGCCAGCAGCCCCGGCCGCGTAGGCAGCCAAGAGACCCAGTACTTC. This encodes CASSPGRVGSQETQYF.

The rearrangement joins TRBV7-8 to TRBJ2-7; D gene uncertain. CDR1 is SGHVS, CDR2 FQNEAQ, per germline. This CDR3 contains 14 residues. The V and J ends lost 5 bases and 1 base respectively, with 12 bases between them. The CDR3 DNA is TGTGCCAGCAGCCGTTTGGGTGGGTCCTACGAGCAGTACTTC. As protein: CASSRLGGSYEQYF.

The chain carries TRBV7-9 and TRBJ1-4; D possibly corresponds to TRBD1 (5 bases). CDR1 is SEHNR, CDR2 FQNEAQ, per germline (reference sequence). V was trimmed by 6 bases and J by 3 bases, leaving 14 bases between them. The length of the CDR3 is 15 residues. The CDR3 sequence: CASSYTRGPNEKLFF. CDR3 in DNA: TGTGCCAGCAGTTATACTAGGGGCCCTAATGAAAAACTGTTTTTT.

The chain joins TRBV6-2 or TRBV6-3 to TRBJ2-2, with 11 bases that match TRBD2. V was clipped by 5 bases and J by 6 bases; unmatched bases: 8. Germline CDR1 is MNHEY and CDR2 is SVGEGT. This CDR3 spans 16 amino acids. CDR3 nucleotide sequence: TGTGCCAGCAGTCCTTCACTAGCGGGGGTTCCCGGGGAGCTGTTTTTT. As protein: CASSPSLAGVPGELFF.

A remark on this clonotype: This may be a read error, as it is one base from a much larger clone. CDR3 nucleotide sequence: TGCAGTGCTAGGGGTAGCGGGAGCTTCTCCTACGAGCAGTGCTTC. Protein product: CSARGSGSFSYEQCF. V is TRBV20-1 and J is TRBJ2-7, with 9 positions matching TRBD2. The CDR3 consists of 15 residues. Germline lookup yields CDR1 DFQATT and CDR2 SNEGSKA (reference sequence).

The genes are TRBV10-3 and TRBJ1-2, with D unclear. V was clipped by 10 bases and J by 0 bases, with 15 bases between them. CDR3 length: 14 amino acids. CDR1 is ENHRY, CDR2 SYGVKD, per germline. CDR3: CASKSSHTNYGYTF. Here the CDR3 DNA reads TGTGCCAGCAAATCATCCCACACTAACTATGGCTACACCTTC.

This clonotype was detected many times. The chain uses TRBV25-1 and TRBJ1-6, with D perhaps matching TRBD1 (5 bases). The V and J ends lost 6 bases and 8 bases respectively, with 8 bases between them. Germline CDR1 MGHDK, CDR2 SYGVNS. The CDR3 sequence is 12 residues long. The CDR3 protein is CASRGPDSPLHF. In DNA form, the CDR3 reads TGTGCCAGCAGGGGGCCAGATTCACCCCTCCACTTT.

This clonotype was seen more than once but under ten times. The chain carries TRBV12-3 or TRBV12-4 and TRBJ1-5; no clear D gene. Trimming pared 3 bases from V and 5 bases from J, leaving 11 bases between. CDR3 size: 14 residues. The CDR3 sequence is CASSFVNLDQPQHF. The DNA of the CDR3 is TGTGCCAGCAGTTTTGTCAATTTGGATCAGCCCCAGCATTTT.

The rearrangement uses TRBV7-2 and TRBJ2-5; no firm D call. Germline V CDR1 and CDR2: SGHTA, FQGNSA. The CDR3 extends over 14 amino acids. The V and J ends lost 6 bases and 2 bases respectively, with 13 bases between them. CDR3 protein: CASSYSYAQETQYF. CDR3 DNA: TGTGCCAGCAGTTACTCGTACGCACAAGAGACCCAGTACTTC.

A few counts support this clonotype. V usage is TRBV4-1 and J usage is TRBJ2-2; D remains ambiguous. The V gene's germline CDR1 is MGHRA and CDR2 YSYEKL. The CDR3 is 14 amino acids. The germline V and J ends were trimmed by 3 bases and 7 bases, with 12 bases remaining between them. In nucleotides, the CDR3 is TGCGCCAGCAGCCATCAAGGGTTCGACGGGGAGCTGTTTTTT. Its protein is CASSHQGFDGELFF.

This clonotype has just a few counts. The CDR3 region is CASSVRPGSSYEQYF. CDR3 nucleotide sequence: TGTGCCAGCAGCGTTAGACCAGGCAGCTCCTACGAGCAGTACTTC. The chain carries TRBV3-1 and TRBJ2-7, with D unresolved. The germline V and J ends were trimmed by 5 bases and 0 bases, with 14 bases remaining between them. CDR3 length: 15 amino acids. Looked up from germline, CDR1 is LGHDT and CDR2 is YNNKEL (reference sequence).

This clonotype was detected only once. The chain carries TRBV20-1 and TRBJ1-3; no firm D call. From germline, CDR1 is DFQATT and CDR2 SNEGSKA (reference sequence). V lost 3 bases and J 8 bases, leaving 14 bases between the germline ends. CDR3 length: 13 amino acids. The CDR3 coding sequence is TGCAGTGCTAGTGGTACTAGCGGGGACACCATATATTTT. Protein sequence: CSASGTSGDTIYF.

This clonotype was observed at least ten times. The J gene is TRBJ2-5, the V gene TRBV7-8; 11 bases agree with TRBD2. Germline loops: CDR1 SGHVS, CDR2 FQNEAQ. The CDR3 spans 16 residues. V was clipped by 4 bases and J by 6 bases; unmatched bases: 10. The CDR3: CASSYPLAGVRKTQYF. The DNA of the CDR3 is TGTGCCAGCAGCTACCCACTAGCGGGAGTGAGGAAGACCCAGTACTTC.

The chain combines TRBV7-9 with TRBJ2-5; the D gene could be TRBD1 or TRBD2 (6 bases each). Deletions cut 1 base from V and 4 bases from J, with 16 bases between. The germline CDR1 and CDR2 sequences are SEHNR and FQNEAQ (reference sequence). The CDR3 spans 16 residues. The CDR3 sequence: CASSLGAGQGIETQYF. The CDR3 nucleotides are TGTGCCAGCAGCTTAGGAGCGGGTCAGGGGATAGAGACCCAGTACTTC.

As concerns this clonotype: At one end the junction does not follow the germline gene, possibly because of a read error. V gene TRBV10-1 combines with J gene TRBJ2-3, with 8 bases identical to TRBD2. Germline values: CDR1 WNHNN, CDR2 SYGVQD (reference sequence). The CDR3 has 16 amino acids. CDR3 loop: CASSAVGLASTDTQYF. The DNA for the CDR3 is TGCGCCAGCAGCGCAGTTGGACTAGCCAGCACAGATACACAGTATTTT.

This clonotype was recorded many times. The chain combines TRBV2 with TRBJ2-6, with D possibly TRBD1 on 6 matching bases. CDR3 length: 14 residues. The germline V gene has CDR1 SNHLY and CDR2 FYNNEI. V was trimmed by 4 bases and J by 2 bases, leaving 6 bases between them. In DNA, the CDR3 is TGTGCCAGCAGTGGGACAGCTGGGGCCAACGTCCTGACTTTC. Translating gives CASSGTAGANVLTF.

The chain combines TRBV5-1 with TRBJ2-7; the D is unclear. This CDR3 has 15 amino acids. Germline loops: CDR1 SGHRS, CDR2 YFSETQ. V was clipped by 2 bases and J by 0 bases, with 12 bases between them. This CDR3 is CASSFFGGSSYEQYF. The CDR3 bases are TGCGCCAGCAGCTTCTTTGGCGGTAGCTCCTACGAGCAGTACTTC.

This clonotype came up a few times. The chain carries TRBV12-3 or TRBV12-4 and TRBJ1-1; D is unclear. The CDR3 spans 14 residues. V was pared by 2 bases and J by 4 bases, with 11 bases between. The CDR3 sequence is CASSLRGPGTEAFF. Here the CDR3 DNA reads TGTGCCAGCAGTTTACGGGGTCCGGGCACTGAAGCTTTCTTT.

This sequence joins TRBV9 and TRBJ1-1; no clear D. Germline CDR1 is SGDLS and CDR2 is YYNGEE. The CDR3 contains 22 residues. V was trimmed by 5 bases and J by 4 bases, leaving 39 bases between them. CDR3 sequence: CASSYASSTWAISRGRFTEAFF. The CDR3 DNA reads TGTGCCAGCAGTTATGCGAGCTCGACATGGGCGATATCTCGAGGGCGCTTCACTGAAGCTTTCTTT.

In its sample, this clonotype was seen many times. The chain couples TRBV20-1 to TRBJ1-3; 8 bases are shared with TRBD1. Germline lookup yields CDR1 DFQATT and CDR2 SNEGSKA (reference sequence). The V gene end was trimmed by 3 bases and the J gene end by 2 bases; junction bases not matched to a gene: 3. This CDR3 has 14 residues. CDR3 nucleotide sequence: TGCAGTGCTAGCCGACAGGGGACTGGAAACACCATATATTTT. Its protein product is CSASRQGTGNTIYF.

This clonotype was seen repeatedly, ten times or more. CDR3 protein: CASSTTSGSEQYF. For the CDR3, the DNA is TGTGCCAGCAGCACGACTAGCGGTAGCGAGCAGTACTTC. The J gene is TRBJ2-7, the V gene TRBV7-9; 9 nucleotides align to TRBD2. In germline, CDR1 is SEHNR, CDR2 FQNEAQ (reference sequence). This CDR3 is built from 13 residues. V lost 5 bases to trimming and J lost 6 bases; unmatched junction nucleotides: 5.